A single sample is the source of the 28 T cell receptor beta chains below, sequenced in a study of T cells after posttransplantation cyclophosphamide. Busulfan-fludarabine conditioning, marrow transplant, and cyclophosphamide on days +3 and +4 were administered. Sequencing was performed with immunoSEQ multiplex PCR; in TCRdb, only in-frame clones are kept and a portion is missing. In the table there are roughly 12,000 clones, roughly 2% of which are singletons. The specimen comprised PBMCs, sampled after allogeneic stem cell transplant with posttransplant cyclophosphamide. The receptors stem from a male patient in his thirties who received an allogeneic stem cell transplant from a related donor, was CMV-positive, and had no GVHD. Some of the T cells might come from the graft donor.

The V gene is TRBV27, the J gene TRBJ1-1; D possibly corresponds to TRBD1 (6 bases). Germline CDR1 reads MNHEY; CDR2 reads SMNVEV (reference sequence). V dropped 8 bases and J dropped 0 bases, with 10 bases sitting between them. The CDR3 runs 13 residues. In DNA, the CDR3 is TGTGCCAGCGGACAGCGCATGAACACTGAAGCTTTCTTT. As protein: CASGQRMNTEAFF.

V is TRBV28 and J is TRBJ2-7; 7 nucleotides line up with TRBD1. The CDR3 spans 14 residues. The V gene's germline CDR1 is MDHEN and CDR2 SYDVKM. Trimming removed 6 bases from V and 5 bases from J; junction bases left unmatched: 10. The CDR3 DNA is TGTGCCAGCAGCATAGAACAGGGGAACCACGAGCAGTACTTC. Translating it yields CASSIEQGNHEQYF.

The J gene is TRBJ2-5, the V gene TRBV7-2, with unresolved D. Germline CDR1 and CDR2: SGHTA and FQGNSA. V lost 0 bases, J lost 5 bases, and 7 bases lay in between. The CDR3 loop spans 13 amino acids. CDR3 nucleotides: TGTGCCAGCAGCTTAGCCCCCCGGGAGACCCAGTACTTC. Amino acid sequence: CASSLAPRETQYF.

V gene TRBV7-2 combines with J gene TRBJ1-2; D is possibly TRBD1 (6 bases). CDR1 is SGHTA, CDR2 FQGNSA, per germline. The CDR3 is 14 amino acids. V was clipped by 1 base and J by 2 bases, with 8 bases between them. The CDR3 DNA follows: TGTGCCAGCAGCTTAGTAGGACAGAACTATGGCTACACCTTC. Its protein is CASSLVGQNYGYTF.

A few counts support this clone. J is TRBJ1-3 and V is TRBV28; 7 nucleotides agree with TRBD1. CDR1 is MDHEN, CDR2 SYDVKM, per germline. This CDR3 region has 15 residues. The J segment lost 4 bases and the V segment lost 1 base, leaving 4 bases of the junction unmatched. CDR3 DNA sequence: TGTGCCAGCAGTTTATCAGCGACAGGGGGAAACACCATATATTTT. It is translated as CASSLSATGGNTIYF.

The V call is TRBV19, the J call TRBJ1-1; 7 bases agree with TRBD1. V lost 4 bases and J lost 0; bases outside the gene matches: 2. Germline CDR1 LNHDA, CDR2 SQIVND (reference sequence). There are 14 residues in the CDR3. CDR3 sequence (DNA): TGTGCCAGTAGTACAGGGGGATTGAACACTGAAGCTTTCTTT. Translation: CASSTGGLNTEAFF.

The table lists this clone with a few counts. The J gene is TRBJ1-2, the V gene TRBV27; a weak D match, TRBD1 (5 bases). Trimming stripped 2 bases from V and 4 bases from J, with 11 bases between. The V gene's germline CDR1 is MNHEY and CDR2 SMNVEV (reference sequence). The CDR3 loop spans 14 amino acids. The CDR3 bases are TGTGCCAGCAGTTTACGCCAGGGAAGCTATGGCTACACCTTC. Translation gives CASSLRQGSYGYTF.

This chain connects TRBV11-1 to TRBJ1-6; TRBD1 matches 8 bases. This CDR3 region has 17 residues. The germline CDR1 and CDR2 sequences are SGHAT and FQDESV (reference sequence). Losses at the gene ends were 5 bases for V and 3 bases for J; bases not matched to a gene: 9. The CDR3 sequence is CASSHSDRAVYNSPLHF. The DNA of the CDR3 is TGTGCCAGCAGCCATTCGGACAGGGCCGTCTATAATTCACCCCTCCACTTT.

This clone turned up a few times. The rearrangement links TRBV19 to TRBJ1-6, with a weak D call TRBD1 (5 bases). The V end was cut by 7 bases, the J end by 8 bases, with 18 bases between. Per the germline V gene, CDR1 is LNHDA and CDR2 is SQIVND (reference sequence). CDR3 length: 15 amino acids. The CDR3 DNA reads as TGTGCCAGTACCAGCGGGGCATACCTTGATTCACCCCTCCACTTT. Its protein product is CASTSGAYLDSPLHF.

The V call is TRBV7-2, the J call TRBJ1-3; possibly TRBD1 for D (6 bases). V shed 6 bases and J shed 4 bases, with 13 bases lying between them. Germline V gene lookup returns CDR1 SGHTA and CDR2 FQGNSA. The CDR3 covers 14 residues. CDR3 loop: CASRLTGTGNTIYF. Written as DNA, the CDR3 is TGTGCCAGCAGACTTACCGGGACAGGAAACACCATATATTTT.

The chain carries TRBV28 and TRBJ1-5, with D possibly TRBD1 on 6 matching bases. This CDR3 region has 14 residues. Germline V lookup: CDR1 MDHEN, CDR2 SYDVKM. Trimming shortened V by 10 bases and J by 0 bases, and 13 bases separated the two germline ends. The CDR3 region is CATQGLNSNQPQHF. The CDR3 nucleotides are TGTGCCACACAGGGTCTGAATAGCAATCAGCCCCAGCATTTT. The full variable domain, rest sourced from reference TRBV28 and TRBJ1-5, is DVKVTQSSRYLVKRTGEKVFLECVQDMDHENMFWYRQDPGLGLRLIYFSYDVKMKEKGDIPEGYSVSREKKERFSLILESASTNQTSMYLCATQGLNSNQPQHFGDGTRLSIL.

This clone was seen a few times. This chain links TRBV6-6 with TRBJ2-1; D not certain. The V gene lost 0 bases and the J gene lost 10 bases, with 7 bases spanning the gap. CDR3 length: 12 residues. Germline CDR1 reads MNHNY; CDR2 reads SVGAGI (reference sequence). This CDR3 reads CASSYSAAEQFF. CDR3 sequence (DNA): TGTGCCAGCAGTTACTCCGCGGCAGAGCAGTTCTTC.

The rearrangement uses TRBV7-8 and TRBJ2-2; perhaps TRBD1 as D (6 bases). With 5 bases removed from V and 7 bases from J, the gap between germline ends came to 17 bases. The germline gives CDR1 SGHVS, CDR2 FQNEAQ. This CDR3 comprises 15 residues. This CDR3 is CASSLDRIGNGELFF. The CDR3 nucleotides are TGTGCCAGCAGCCTCGACAGGATCGGTAACGGGGAGCTGTTTTTT.

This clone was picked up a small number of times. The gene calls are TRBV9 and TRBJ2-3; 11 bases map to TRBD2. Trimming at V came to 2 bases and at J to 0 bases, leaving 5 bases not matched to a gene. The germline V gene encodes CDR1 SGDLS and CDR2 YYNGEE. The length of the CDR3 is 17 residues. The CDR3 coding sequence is TGTGCCAGCAGCGTCGGTCTAGCGGGGGGTAGCACAGATACGCAGTATTTT. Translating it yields CASSVGLAGGSTDTQYF.

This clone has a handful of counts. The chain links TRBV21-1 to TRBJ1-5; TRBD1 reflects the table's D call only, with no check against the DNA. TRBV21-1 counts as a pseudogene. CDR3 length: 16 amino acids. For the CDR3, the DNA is TGTGCCAGCAGCAATAAAGTCATTGGCCCAAATCAGCCCCAGCATTTT. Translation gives CASSNKVIGPNQPQHF.

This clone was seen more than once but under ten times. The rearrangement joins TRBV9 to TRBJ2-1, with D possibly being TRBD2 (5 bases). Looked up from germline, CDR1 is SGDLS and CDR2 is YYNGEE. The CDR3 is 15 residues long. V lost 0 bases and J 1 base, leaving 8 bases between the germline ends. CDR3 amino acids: CASSVELGSYNEQFF. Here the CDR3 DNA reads TGTGCCAGCAGCGTAGAACTAGGATCCTACAATGAGCAGTTCTTC.

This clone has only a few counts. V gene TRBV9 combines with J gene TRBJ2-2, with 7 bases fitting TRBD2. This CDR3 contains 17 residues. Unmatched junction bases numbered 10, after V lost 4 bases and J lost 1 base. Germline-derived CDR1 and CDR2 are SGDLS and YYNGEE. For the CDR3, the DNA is TGTGCCAGCAGCTTAACGGCACTAGCGAGGAACACCGGGGAGCTGTTTTTT. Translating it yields CASSLTALARNTGELFF.

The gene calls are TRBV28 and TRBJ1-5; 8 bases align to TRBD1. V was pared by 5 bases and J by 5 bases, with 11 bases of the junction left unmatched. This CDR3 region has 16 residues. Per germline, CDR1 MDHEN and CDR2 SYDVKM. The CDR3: CASSLPGQAGDQPQHF. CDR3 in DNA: TGTGCCAGCAGTCTACCGGGACAGGCAGGGGATCAGCCCCAGCATTTT.

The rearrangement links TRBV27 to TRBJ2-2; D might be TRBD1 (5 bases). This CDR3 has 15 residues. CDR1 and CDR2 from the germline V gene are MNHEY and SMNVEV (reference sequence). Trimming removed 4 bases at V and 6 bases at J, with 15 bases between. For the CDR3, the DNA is TGTGCCAGCAGTTCGGAAGGGGCCATTCCCGGGGAGCTGTTTTTT. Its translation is CASSSEGAIPGELFF.

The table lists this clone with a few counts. CDR3: CASSLSGGYEQYF. The CDR3 coding sequence is TGTGCCAGCAGTTTATCAGGGGGCTACGAGCAGTACTTC. The chain joins TRBV27 to TRBJ2-7, with a weak D call TRBD1 (6 bases). Trimming cost V 0 bases and J 3 bases, with 6 bases left between them. The V gene's germline CDR1 is MNHEY and CDR2 SMNVEV (reference sequence). This CDR3 comprises 13 residues.

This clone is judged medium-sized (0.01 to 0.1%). For the CDR3, the DNA is TGTGCCAGCAGCTCAGCGACAGGGATCAACGAGCAGTACTTC. Translated: CASSSATGINEQYF. V gene TRBV7-9 combines with J gene TRBJ2-7, with 7 bases lining up with TRBD1. The germline V gene has CDR1 SEHNR and CDR2 FQNEAQ (reference sequence). V lost 4 bases and J lost 5; bases outside the gene matches: 8. This CDR3 is built from 14 residues.

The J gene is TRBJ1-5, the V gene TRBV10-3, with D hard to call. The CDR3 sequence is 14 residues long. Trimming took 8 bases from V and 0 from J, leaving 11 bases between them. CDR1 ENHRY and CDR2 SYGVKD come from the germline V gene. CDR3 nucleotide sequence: TGTGCCATCTCCGAGGGTTATAGCAATCAGCCCCAGCATTTT. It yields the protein CAISEGYSNQPQHF.

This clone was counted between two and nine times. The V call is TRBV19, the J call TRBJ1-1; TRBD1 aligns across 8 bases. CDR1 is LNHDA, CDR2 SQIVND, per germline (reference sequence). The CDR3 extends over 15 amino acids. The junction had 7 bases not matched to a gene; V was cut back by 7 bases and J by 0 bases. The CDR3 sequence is CASMGPGGLNTEAFF. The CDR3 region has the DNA TGTGCCAGTATGGGGCCAGGGGGCCTGAACACTGAAGCTTTCTTT. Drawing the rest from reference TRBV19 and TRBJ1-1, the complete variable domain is DGGITQSPKYLFRKEGQNVTLSCEQNLNHDAMYWYRQDPGQGLRLIYYSQIVNDFQKGDIAEGYSVSREKKESFPLTVTSAQKNPTAFYLCASMGPGGLNTEAFFGQGTRLTVV.

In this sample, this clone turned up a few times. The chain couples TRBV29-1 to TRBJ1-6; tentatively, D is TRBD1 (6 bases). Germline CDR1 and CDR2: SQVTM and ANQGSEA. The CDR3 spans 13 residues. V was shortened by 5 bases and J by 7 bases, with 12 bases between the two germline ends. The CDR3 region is CSVKDSPNSPLHF. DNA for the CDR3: TGCAGCGTTAAGGACAGCCCAAATTCACCCCTCCACTTT.

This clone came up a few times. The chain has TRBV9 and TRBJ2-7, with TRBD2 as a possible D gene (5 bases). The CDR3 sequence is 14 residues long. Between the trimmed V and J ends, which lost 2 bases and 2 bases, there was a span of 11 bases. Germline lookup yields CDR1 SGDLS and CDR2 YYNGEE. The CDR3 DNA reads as TGTGCCAGCAGCGTGGAGGTTTCGCCCTACGAGCAGTACTTC. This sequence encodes CASSVEVSPYEQYF.

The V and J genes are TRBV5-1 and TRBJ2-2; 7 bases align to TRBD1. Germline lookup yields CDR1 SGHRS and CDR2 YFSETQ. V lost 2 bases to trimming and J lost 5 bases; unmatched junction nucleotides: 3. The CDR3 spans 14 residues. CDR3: CASSFRQGTGELFF. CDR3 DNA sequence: TGCGCCAGCAGCTTTAGACAGGGAACCGGGGAGCTGTTTTTT.

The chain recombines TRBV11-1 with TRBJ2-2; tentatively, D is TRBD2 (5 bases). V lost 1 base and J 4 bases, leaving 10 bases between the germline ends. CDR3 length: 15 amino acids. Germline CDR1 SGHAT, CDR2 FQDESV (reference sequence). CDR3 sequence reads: CASSLGSGLTGELFF. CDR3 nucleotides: TGTGCCAGCAGCTTAGGATCCGGACTCACCGGGGAGCTGTTTTTT. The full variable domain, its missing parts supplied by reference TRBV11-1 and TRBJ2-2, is EAEVAQSPRYKITEKSQAVAFWCDPISGHATLYWYRQILGQGPELLVQFQDESVVDDSQLPKDRFSAERLKGVDSTLKIQPAELGDSAMYLCASSLGSGLTGELFFGEGSRLTVL.

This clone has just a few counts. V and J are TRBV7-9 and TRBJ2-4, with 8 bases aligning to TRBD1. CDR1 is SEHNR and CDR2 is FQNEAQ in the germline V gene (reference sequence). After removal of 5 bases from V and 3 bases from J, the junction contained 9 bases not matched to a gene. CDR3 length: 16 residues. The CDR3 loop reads CASSAQGVSGKNIQYF. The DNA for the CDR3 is TGTGCCAGCAGCGCACAGGGGGTTTCGGGCAAAAACATTCAGTACTTC. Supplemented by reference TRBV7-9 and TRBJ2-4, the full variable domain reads DTGVSQNPRHKITKRGQNVTFRCDPISEHNRLYWYRQTLGQGPEFLTYFQNEAQLEKSRLLSDRFSAERPKGSFSTLEIQRTEQGDSAMYLCASSAQGVSGKNIQYFGAGTRLSVL.